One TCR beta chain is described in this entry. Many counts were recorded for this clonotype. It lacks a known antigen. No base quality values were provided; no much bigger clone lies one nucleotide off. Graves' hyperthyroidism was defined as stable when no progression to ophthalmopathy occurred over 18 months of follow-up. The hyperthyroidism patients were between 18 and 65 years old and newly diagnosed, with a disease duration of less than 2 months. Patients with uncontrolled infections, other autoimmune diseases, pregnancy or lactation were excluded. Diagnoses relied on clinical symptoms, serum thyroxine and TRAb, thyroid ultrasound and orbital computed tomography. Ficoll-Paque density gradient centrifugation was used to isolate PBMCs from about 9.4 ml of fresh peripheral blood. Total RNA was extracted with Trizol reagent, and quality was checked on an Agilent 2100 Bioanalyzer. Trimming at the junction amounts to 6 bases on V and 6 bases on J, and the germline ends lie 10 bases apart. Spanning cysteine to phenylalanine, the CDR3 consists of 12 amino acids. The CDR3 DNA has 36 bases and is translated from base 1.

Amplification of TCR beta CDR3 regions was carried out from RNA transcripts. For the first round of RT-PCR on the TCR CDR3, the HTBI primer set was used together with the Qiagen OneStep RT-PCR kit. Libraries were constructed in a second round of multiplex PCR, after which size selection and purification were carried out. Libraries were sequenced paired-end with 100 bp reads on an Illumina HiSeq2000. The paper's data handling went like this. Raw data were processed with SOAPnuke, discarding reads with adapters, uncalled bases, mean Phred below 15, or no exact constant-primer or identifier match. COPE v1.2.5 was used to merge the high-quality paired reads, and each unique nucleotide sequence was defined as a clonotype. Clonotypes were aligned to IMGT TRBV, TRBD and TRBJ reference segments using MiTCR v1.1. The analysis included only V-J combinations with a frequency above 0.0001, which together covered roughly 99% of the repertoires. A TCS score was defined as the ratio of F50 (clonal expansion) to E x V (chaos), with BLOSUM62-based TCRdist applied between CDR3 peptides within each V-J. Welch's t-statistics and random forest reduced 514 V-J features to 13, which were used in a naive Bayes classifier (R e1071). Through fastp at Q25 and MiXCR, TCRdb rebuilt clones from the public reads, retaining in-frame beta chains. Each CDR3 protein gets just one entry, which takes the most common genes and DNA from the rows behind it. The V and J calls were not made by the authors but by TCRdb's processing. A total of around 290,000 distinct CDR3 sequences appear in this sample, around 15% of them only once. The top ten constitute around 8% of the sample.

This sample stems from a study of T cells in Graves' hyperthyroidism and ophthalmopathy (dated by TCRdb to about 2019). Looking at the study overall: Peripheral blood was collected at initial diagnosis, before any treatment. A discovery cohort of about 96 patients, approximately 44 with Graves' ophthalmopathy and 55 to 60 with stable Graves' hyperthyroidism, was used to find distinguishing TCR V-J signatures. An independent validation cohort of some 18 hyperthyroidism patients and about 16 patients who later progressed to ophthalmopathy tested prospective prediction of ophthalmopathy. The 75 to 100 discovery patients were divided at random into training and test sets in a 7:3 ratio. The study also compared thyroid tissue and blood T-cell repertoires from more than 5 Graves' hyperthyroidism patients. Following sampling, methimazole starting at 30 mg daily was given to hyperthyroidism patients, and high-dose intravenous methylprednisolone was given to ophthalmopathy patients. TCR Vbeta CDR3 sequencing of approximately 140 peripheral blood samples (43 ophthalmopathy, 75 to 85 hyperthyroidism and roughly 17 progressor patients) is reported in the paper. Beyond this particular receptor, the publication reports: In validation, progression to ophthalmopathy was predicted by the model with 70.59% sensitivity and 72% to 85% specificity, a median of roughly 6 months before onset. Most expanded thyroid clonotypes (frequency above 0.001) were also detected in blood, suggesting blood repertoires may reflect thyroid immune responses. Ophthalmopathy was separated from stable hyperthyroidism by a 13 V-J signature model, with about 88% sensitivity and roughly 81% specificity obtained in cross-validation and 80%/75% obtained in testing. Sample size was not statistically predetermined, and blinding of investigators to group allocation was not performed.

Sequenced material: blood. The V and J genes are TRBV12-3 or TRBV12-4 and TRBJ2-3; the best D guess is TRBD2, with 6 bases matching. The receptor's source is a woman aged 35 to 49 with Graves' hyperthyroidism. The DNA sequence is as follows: TGTGCCAGCAGCTTACGGGGGGATACGCAGTATTTT. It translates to CASSLRGDTQYF.